This T cell receptor beta chain was captured by sequencing in a study of PD-L1 blockade in urothelial cancer. Study overall: Patients' prior chemotherapy regimens numbered 0 to 3. Analyses were performed on blood at 3 weeks after treatment start (the second dose) and at 6 weeks. Specimens of blood held a median count of roughly 140,000 T cells. General study findings and limits: Lower than median blood TCR clonality before treatment predicted better survival.

Remarks on this clone: Its target is unknown.

This CDR3 is built from 16 residues. The germline gives CDR1 GTSNPN, CDR2 SVGIG (reference sequence). V was trimmed by 3 bases and J by 0 bases, leaving 12 bases between them. Data came from immunoSEQ multiplex PCR; TCRdb stores just in-frame clones and leaves some out. The sample includes 50,000 to 65,000 clones, 70% to 90% of them seen just once. The chain combines TRBV30 with TRBJ1-6; no clear D. The sequencing here drew on PBMCs, taken around atezolizumab (anti-PD-L1) treatment. The receptor was isolated from a man in his forties or fifties with urothelial cancer. The CDR3 bases are TGTGCCTGGAGCGCCGGGGAGAGCTCCTATAATTCACCCCTCCACTTT. Translated: CAWSAGESSYNSPLHF. Looking up the rest from reference TRBV30 and TRBJ1-6 gives the full variable domain: SQTIHQWPATLVQPVGSPLSLECTVEGTSNPNLYWYRQAAGRGLQLLFYSVGIGQISSEVPQNLSASRPQDRQFILSSKKLLLSDSGFYLCAWSAGESSYNSPLHFGNGTRLTVT.